This is a list of T cell receptor beta chains from one sample in a study of early T cells in non-severe SARS-CoV-2 infection. TCRdb redid the calling of the 5' RACE reads with MiXCR, one entry per CDR3 protein. The table has roughly 53,000 distinct CDR3 sequences, 10% seen once. Sequenced: whole blood. These receptors all stem from an adult who was a healthcare worker with PCR-confirmed SARS-CoV-2 infection or an uninfected control (not recorded which). CDR3s include the opening cysteine and the closing phenylalanine or tryptophan. The D gene is left open where the match is weak. Rows give clone size only sometimes, using once, few, many, or a class for an expanded clone.

TRBV5-1	TRBJ2-5	many	.	CASSLEETQYF	TGCGCCAGCAGCTTGGAAGAGACCCAGTACTTC
TRBV9	TRBJ2-2	few	TRBD1	CASRGQGPGELFF	TGTGCCAGCAGGGGACAGGGGCCCGGGGAGCTGTTTTTT
TRBV29-1	TRBJ2-6	.	.	CSAAHEPSGANVLTF	TGCAGCGCCGCCCACGAACCCTCTGGGGCCAACGTCCTGACTTTC
TRBV7-2	TRBJ2-3	few	.	CASSPLWGGLGDTQYF	TGTGCCAGCAGCCCTTTGTGGGGGGGGCTTGGAGATACGCAGTATTTT
TRBV7-3	TRBJ2-5	.	TRBD2	CASSPGLEETQYF	TGTGCCAGCAGCCCAGGACTAGAAGAGACCCAGTACTTC
TRBV6-2/TRBV6-3	TRBJ2-7	.	.	CASSYGSRDKDYEQYF	TGTGCCAGCAGTTACGGGAGCCGGGACAAAGACTACGAGCAGTACTTC
TRBV27	TRBJ1-5	many	.	CASSLSQNQPQHF	TGTGCCAGCAGTTTATCACAAAATCAGCCCCAGCATTTT
TRBV5-5	TRBJ2-7	many	.	CASSLGLGAAYEQYF	TGTGCCAGCAGCTTGGGTTTGGGGGCGGCCTACGAGCAGTACTTC
TRBV29-1	TRBJ1-4	few	.	CSVGRTGANEKLFF	TGCAGCGTTGGACGGACTGGGGCTAATGAAAAACTGTTTTTT
TRBV20-1	TRBJ2-7	few	TRBD2	CSASGGVYEQYF	TGCAGTGCTAGCGGGGGGGTATACGAGCAGTACTTC
TRBV5-4	TRBJ2-3	few	.	CASSVLRTDTQYF	TGTGCCAGCAGCGTACTCCGCACAGATACGCAGTATTTT
TRBV30	TRBJ2-5	few	.	CAWSAPKVIFQETQYF	TGTGCCTGGAGTGCCCCAAAAGTCATTTTCCAAGAGACCCAGTACTTC
TRBV5-6	TRBJ2-2	many	.	CASSLTGIGELFF	TGTGCCAGCAGCTTGACAGGGATCGGGGAGCTGTTTTTT
TRBV29-1	TRBJ2-3	many	.	CSVGGIFPADTQYF	TGCAGCGTTGGAGGGATCTTCCCGGCGGATACGCAGTATTTT
TRBV12-3/TRBV12-4	TRBJ2-7	.	.	CASSPIDSSYEQYF	TGTGCCAGCAGTCCCATCGACAGCTCCTACGAGCAGTACTTC
TRBV7-3	TRBJ2-2	many	.	CASSLRGLNTGELFF	TGTGCCAGCAGCTTACGGGGGCTTAACACCGGGGAGCTGTTTTTT
TRBV29-1	TRBJ1-2	many	.	CSVGAGSPGGYTF	TGCAGCGTTGGAGCCGGTAGCCCCGGGGGCTACACCTTC
TRBV10-3	TRBJ2-3	.	TRBD2	CAHSGDSTDTQYF	TGTGCCCACAGCGGGGATAGCACAGATACGCAGTATTTT
TRBV7-2	TRBJ1-1	many	TRBD1	CASLKGTVNTEAFF	TGTGCCAGCCTTAAGGGGACAGTTAACACTGAAGCTTTCTTT
TRBV6-5	TRBJ1-1	.	.	CASRRQSEAFF	TGTGCCAGCAGACGACAGTCGGAAGCTTTCTTT
TRBV7-7	TRBJ2-2	many	TRBD1	CASSPLRGLAGELFF	TGTGCCAGCAGCCCCCTCAGGGGGTTGGCCGGGGAGCTGTTTTTT
TRBV4-3	TRBJ2-3	.	.	CASSREGYTDTQYF	TGCGCCAGCAGCCGGGAAGGATACACAGATACGCAGTATTTT
TRBV6-5	TRBJ1-5	few	TRBD1	CASGRTGLNQPQHF	TGTGCCAGCGGCCGGACAGGGCTCAATCAGCCCCAGCATTTT
TRBV29-1	TRBJ2-5	.	.	CSAGLQETQYF	TGCAGCGCCGGATTGCAAGAGACCCAGTACTTC
TRBV10-1	TRBJ2-2	many	.	CASTEGGGRPGELFF	TGCGCCAGCACTGAGGGGGGAGGACGCCCCGGGGAGCTGTTTTTT
TRBV3-1	TRBJ2-7	few	TRBD1	CASSPVFGTGGYEQYF	TGTGCCAGCAGCCCCGTTTTTGGGACAGGGGGCTACGAGCAGTACTTC
TRBV5-1	TRBJ1-3	few	.	CASSLEGSSGNTIYF	TGCGCCAGCAGCTTGGAGGGCAGCTCTGGAAACACCATATATTTT
TRBV4-2	TRBJ2-3	few	TRBD2	CASSQRAGDTDTQYF	TGTGCCAGCAGCCAACGAGCGGGAGATACGGATACGCAGTATTTT
TRBV7-3	TRBJ2-2	many	.	CASSRYPGELFF	TGTGCCAGCAGTAGATATCCCGGGGAGCTGTTTTTT
TRBV11-2	TRBJ2-7	.	.	CASQKRKGEQYF	TGTGCCAGCCAGAAACGGAAGGGCGAGCAGTACTTC
TRBV5-4	TRBJ2-7	.	TRBD1	CASSLGLGQGRDSYEQYF	TGTGCCAGCAGCTTGGGGTTGGGACAGGGAAGGGATTCGTACGAGCAGTACTTC
TRBV18	TRBJ2-2	many	.	CASSRQNTGELFF	TGTGCCAGCTCGCGACAGAACACCGGGGAGCTGTTTTTT
TRBV7-9	TRBJ2-3	.	TRBD2	CASRLTSVDTQYF	TGTGCCAGCAGGCTCACTAGCGTAGATACGCAGTATTTT
TRBV29-1	TRBJ1-2	.	.	CSVGLGLHGYTF	TGCAGCGTTGGTCTAGGGCTCCATGGCTACACCTTC
TRBV11-2	TRBJ2-1	many	TRBD2	CASRKTSGRPDEQFF	TGTGCCAGCAGAAAGACTAGCGGGAGGCCCGATGAGCAGTTCTTC
TRBV12-3/TRBV12-4	TRBJ2-4	few	TRBD1	CASSSDRVENIQYF	TGTGCCAGCAGTTCGGACAGGGTTGAAAACATTCAGTACTTC
TRBV6-5	TRBJ2-7	few	TRBD1	CASSWGQGVGEQYF	TGTGCCAGCAGTTGGGGACAGGGGGTTGGCGAGCAGTACTTC
TRBV4-1	TRBJ2-2	many	.	CASSQANRRTGELFF	TGCGCCAGCAGCCAAGCTAACCGGCGGACCGGGGAGCTGTTTTTT
TRBV5-1	TRBJ2-1	many	TRBD2	CASSRGTSGVWEQFF	TGCGCCAGCAGCAGAGGGACTAGCGGGGTTTGGGAGCAGTTCTTC
TRBV6-6	TRBJ2-7	medium-sized	.	CASSPGPDRYEQYF	TGTGCCAGCAGTCCCGGACCCGACCGCTACGAGCAGTACTTC
TRBV6-6	TRBJ1-3	many	.	CASSYSWQRSGNTIYF	TGTGCCAGCAGTTACTCGTGGCAACGCTCTGGAAACACCATATATTTT
TRBV20-1	TRBJ2-7	many	TRBD2	CSASGTSGSVGNEQYF	TGCAGTGCTAGTGGTACTAGCGGGAGTGTAGGTAACGAGCAGTACTTC
TRBV10-3	TRBJ2-7	.	.	CAISDSSYEQYF	TGTGCCATCAGTGATAGTTCCTACGAGCAGTACTTC
TRBV6-2/TRBV6-3	TRBJ2-3	.	.	CASSYFGSSTDTQYF	TGTGCCAGCAGTTACTTTGGGTCTAGTACAGATACGCAGTATTTT
TRBV7-2	TRBJ2-3	few	TRBD2	CASTLIPLAGGRGDTQYF	TGTGCCAGCACCCTAATCCCCCTAGCGGGAGGGAGGGGGGATACGCAGTATTTT
TRBV2	TRBJ1-1	.	.	CASSEQDGIGLNTEAFF	TGTGCCAGCAGTGAACAGGACGGAATAGGGTTAAACACTGAAGCTTTCTTT
TRBV11-2	TRBJ1-4	many	TRBD1	CASSTPGGIEKLFF	TGTGCCAGCTCAACCCCAGGGGGCATAGAAAAACTGTTTTTT
TRBV5-8	TRBJ1-4	.	.	CASSLLLGPTTNEKLFF	TGTGCCAGCAGCTTGCTCTTAGGACCTACAACTAATGAAAAACTGTTTTTT
TRBV5-6	TRBJ2-5	many	TRBD2	CASSLVPQVAGRQETQYF	TGTGCCAGCAGCTTGGTCCCCCAAGTAGCGGGGCGACAAGAGACCCAGTACTTC
TRBV29-1	TRBJ2-3	few	.	CSVESTDTQYF	TGCAGCGTCGAATCAACAGATACGCAGTATTTT
TRBV11-2	TRBJ2-1	many	TRBD2	CASSTQLAGLFF	TGTGCCAGCAGCACTCAACTAGCGGGGCTGTTCTTC
TRBV28	TRBJ2-7	.	.	CASSSPGTTYEQYF	TGTGCCAGCAGCTCCCCCGGGACCACCTACGAGCAGTACTTC
TRBV6-5	TRBJ2-3	.	.	CASSYCQALGRGFSTDTQYF	TGTGCCAGCAGTTACTGCCAGGCGTTGGGTAGGGGCTTTAGCACAGATACGCAGTATTTT
TRBV9	TRBJ2-3	.	.	CTSRGGSSTDTQYF	TGTACCAGCAGGGGCGGGAGTAGCACAGATACGCAGTATTTT
TRBV5-6	TRBJ2-2	.	.	CASSLAPHNTGELFF	TGTGCCAGCAGCTTGGCGCCTCACAACACCGGGGAGCTGTTTTTT